The 25 T cell receptor gamma chains below all came from one sample that was sequenced in a study of gammadelta T cells in human blood. TCRdb re-called clones from the RT-PCR reads via CATT. Here the sample spans under 500 gamma-chain clones, roughly 10% being singletons. Material for sequencing was non-Vgamma9Vdelta2 gamma-delta T cells from infant blood. The receptors were gathered from a human donor.

This clone rates as large. V gene TRGV10 combines with J gene TRGJP1. TRGV10 is noted as an ORF with a role that remains uncertain. The V segment lost 8 bases and the J segment 0 bases; nucleotides outside the gene matches: 1. CDR3 length: 13 amino acids. The CDR3 sequence: CAAWDTTGWFKIF. The CDR3 nucleotides read TGTGCTGCGTGGGATACCACTGGTTGGTTCAAGATATTT.

By share, this clone counts as large. The chain recombines TRGV2 with TRGJ1 or TRGJ2. Per germline, CDR1 EGSNGY and CDR2 YDSYNSKV. The CDR3 is 11 residues long. The trim removed 2 bases at V and 9 bases at J, leaving 4 bases unmatched. CDR3 protein: CATWDAIKKLF. The CDR3 DNA reads as TGTGCCACCTGGGACGCTATTAAGAAACTCTTT.

Worth noting for this clone: A read error is the likely source, as a far larger clone sits one nucleotide away. The rearrangement uses TRGV2 and TRGJP1. This CDR3 contains 21 residues. V lost 0 bases, J lost 0 bases, and 19 bases stayed unmatched. CDR1 is EGSNGY and CDR2 is YDSYNSKV in the germline V gene. CDR3 region: CATWDGPGIGGPYTTGWFKIF. CDR3 nucleotide sequence: TGTGCCACCTGGGACGGGCCAGGGATTGGAGGGCCATATACCACTGGTTGGTTCAAGATATTT.

This clone is hyperexpanded in the sample. The rearrangement links TRGV10 to TRGJ1 or TRGJ2. TRGV10 is an open reading frame, and its role is uncertain. The CDR3 runs 15 residues. V lost 8 bases and J lost 0; bases outside the gene matches: 11. Here the CDR3 DNA reads TGTGCTGCGTGGGATAACCGCTTGAATTATTATAAGAAACTCTTT. This gives the protein CAAWDNRLNYYKKLF.

This clone is termed medium-sized. The chain carries TRGV2 and TRGJ1 or TRGJ2. Germline CDR1 reads EGSNGY; CDR2 reads YDSYNSKV. The CDR3 extends over 11 amino acids. Trimming cost V 0 bases and J 12 bases; bases outside gene matches: 5. CDR3 nucleotides: TGTGCCACCTGGGACGGGCGGAGGAAACTCTTT. Its translation: CATWDGRRKLF.

In its sample, this clone is medium-sized (0.01 to 0.1%). This chain uses TRGV9 with TRGJ1 or TRGJ2. This CDR3 region has 13 residues. Germline CDR1 is GITISATS and CDR2 is ISYDGTV (reference sequence). V lost 0 bases to trimming and J lost 5 bases; unmatched junction nucleotides: 4. CDR3 sequence: CALWEVLHYKKLF. In DNA form, the CDR3 reads TGTGCCTTGTGGGAGGTGCTTCATTATAAGAAACTCTTT.

This clone was counted a few times. The chain recombines TRGV5 with TRGJ1 or TRGJ2. J lost 3 bases, V lost 4 bases, and 3 bases had no gene match. The CDR3 totals 12 residues. Germline V gene lookup returns CDR1 VINAFY and CDR2 YDVSNSKD. DNA for the CDR3: TGTGCCACCTGGGAAGGTTATTATAAGAAACTCTTT. Protein sequence: CATWEGYYKKLF.

This clone is large within its sample. The V gene is TRGV4, the J gene TRGJP1. Germline lookup yields CDR1 EGSTGY and CDR2 YDSYTSSV. After removal of 0 bases from V and 4 bases from J, the junction contained 8 bases not matched to a gene. This CDR3 has 16 amino acids. CDR3 residues: CATWDGPVGTGWFKIF. DNA of the CDR3: TGTGCCACCTGGGATGGGCCCGTTGGCACTGGTTGGTTCAAGATATTT.

Judged by abundance, this clone is medium-sized. The V and J genes are TRGV5 and TRGJ1 or TRGJ2. This CDR3 has 12 amino acids. The germline V gene has CDR1 VINAFY and CDR2 YDVSNSKD. Trimming took 4 bases from V and 3 from J; bases not matched to a gene: 3. DNA of the CDR3: TGTGCCACCTGGGAATCTTATTATAAGAAACTCTTT. It is translated as CATWESYYKKLF.

This clone was observed a handful of times. The rearrangement uses TRGV8 and TRGJP. The CDR3 has 16 residues. The trim removed 5 bases at V and 6 bases at J, leaving 7 bases unmatched. Per germline, CDR1 VENAVY and CDR2 YDSYNSRV. CDR3 sequence: CATWGKGELGKKIKVF. The CDR3 DNA reads TGTGCCACCTGGGGCAAGGGAGAGTTGGGCAAAAAAATCAAGGTATTT.

Relative to its sample, this clone is large. The V and J genes are TRGV10 and TRGJP1. TRGV10 is treated as an ORF (open reading frame) with a function not yet certain. V was clipped by 8 bases and J by 4 bases; unmatched bases: 2. CDR3 length: 12 amino acids. The DNA of the CDR3 is TGTGCTGCGTGGCTCACTGGTTGGTTCAAGATATTT. Residues: CAAWLTGWFKIF.

This clone qualifies as large. The V and J genes are TRGV5 and TRGJ1 or TRGJ2. The CDR3 covers 12 residues. The junction had 2 bases not matched to a gene; V was cut back by 3 bases and J by 3 bases. Per the germline V gene, CDR1 is VINAFY and CDR2 is YDVSNSKD. CDR3 in amino acids: CATWDSYYKKLF. The CDR3 nucleotides are TGTGCCACCTGGGACTCTTATTATAAGAAACTCTTT.

This chain joins TRGV10 and TRGJP1. TRGV10 counts as an open reading frame of uncertain function. The CDR3 contains 14 residues. V lost 8 bases to trimming and J lost 5 bases; unmatched junction nucleotides: 9. This CDR3 is CAAWDYPTGWFKIF. The CDR3 DNA is TGTGCTGCGTGGGATTATCCGACTGGTTGGTTCAAGATATTT.

In its sample, this clone ranks as hyperexpanded. V usage is TRGV9 and J usage is TRGJP1. V shed 0 bases and J 3 bases; nucleotides not matched to a gene: 4. Looked up from germline, CDR1 is GITISATS and CDR2 is ISYDGTV (reference sequence). There are 15 residues in the CDR3. In nucleotides, the CDR3 is TGTGCCTTGTGGGAGGTGGGTCCCACTGGTTGGTTCAAGATATTT. Translated, it gives CALWEVGPTGWFKIF.

This clone was detected only a few times. Being one base from a much bigger clone, this may be a read error. The same CDR3 can be traced to other DNA sequences in this sample. The V gene is TRGV8, the J gene TRGJ1 or TRGJ2. This CDR3 is built from 14 residues. Germline CDR1 and CDR2: VENAVY and YDSYNSRV. The CDR3 spells CATWDSYFSGKKLF. CDR3 DNA: TGCGCCACCTGGGATAGCTATTTTAGCGGTAAGAAACTCTTT.

Relative to its sample, this clone is large. V and J are TRGV10 and TRGJ1 or TRGJ2. TRGV10 is recorded as an ORF, its role being uncertain. The CDR3 runs to 13 residues. J gave up 6 bases and V 8 bases, and 11 bases lay outside the gene matches. The CDR3 protein is CAAWDYLSYKKLF. The CDR3 nucleotides read TGTGCTGCGTGGGATTATCTCTCTTATAAGAAACTCTTT.

This clone is hyperexpanded in the sample. V usage is TRGV5 and J usage is TRGJ1 or TRGJ2. CDR1 and CDR2 (germline): VINAFY, YDVSNSKD. There are 12 residues in the CDR3. The V gene end was trimmed by 0 bases and the J gene end by 12 bases; junction bases not matched to a gene: 8. CDR3 DNA: TGTGCCACCTGGGACAGGCGTTACGGGAAACTCTTT. Its protein is CATWDRRYGKLF.

Regarding this clone: A read error may explain this, as a much larger clone is one base away. The chain is built from TRGV4 and TRGJ1 or TRGJ2. The CDR3 sequence is 13 residues long. Germline V gives CDR1 EGSTGY, CDR2 YDSYTSSV. V trimming: 2 bases; J trimming: 1 base; junction bases outside the gene matches: 2. CDR3 nucleotide sequence: TGTGCCACCTGGGATGAAAATTATTATAAGAAACTCTTT. It specifies CATWDENYYKKLF.

With respect to this clone: This likely traces to a read error, being one base from a far larger clone. This sequence joins TRGV8 and TRGJ1 or TRGJ2. The CDR3 runs to 10 residues. CDR1 is VENAVY and CDR2 is YDSYNSRV in the germline V gene. The CDR3 loop is CATWVTKKLF. CDR3 in DNA: TGTGCTACCTGGGTAACTAAGAAACTCTTT.

This clone counts as large. This chain joins TRGV4 and TRGJ1 or TRGJ2. Germline V gene lookup returns CDR1 EGSTGY and CDR2 YDSYTSSV. The junction had 13 bases not matched to a gene; V was cut back by 4 bases and J by 4 bases. The CDR3 consists of 15 residues. CDR3 amino acids: CATWEPHPPYYKKLF. The CDR3 coding sequence is TGTGCCACCTGGGAACCTCACCCCCCCTATTATAAGAAACTCTTT.

This clone was found a few times. The mismatch at residue 3 between this DNA's translation and the TCRdb protein of a much larger clone likely reflects a read error; the protein shown is translated from the DNA. The chain couples TRGV4 to TRGJP2. CDR1 is EGSTGY, CDR2 YDSYTSSV, per germline. The CDR3 spans 14 residues. CDR3 protein: CAAWDGGSDWIKTF. The CDR3 DNA sequence: TGTGCCGCCTGGGATGGGGGTAGTGATTGGATCAAGACGTTT.

This clone turned up a few times. Translating this DNA gives a protein that differs at residue 3 from the TCRdb one, which belongs to a much larger clone; a read error is likely, and the protein shown is this translation. V is TRGV8 and J is TRGJ1 or TRGJ2. This CDR3 comprises 13 residues. The germline V gene has CDR1 VENAVY and CDR2 YDSYNSRV. The CDR3 DNA follows: TGTGCCATCTGGGATAGACGTTATTATAAGAAACTCTTT. Protein: CAIWDRRYYKKLF.

This clone rates as large (0.1 to 1%). This sequence joins TRGV2 and TRGJP2. After removal of 0 bases from V and 5 bases from J, the junction contained 6 bases not matched to a gene. Germline V lookup: CDR1 EGSNGY, CDR2 YDSYNSKV. CDR3 length equals 15 residues. The CDR3 protein is CATWDGRGSDWIKTF. CDR3 DNA sequence: TGTGCCACCTGGGACGGGCGAGGAAGTGATTGGATCAAGACGTTT.

This clone is large. The rearrangement links TRGV5 to TRGJP. This CDR3 is built from 16 residues. From germline, CDR1 is VINAFY and CDR2 YDVSNSKD. With 0 bases clipped from V and 4 bases from J, the junction kept 0 bases outside the gene matches. Written as DNA, the CDR3 is TGTGCCACCTGGGACAGGCAAGAGTTGGGCAAAAAAATCAAGGTATTT. It encodes CATWDRQELGKKIKVF.

This clone is classed as medium-sized. The chain couples TRGV10 to TRGJ1 or TRGJ2. TRGV10 is known as an ORF, though its function is uncertain. This CDR3 has 12 residues. V shed 8 bases, J shed 0 bases, and the junction held 2 bases outside the gene matches. The CDR3 DNA reads TGTGCTGCGTGGGGGAATTATTATAAGAAACTCTTT. This codes for CAAWGNYYKKLF.